This TCR beta chain came from a study of OX40 agonist ivuxolimab in advanced cancers. In regard to this clone: Its antigen is not known.

Overall study results and limits: No antigen was identified for the clonally expanded peripheral T cells. Nonresponders included some who also had low normalized T-cell clonal expansion.

Clones were sequenced by immunoSEQ multiplex PCR, and TCRdb holds only the in-frame ones, with some missing. The sample has roughly 48,000 clones; approximately 79% are singletons. From germline, CDR1 is SNHLY and CDR2 FYNNEI. The CDR3 sequence is 12 residues long. V was trimmed by 4 bases and J by 4 bases, leaving 5 bases between them. The sequence derives from an adult with an advanced solid tumor such as melanoma, head and neck, liver or kidney cancer. Sequencing used CD4+ or CD8+ T cells sorted from blood, obtained in a trial of the OX40 agonist ivuxolimab. The V gene is TRBV2, the J gene TRBJ1-5; possible D gene TRBD1, 5 bases. In nucleotides, the CDR3 is TGTGCCAGCAGTGGGGGGAATCAGCCCCAGCATTTT. Its protein is CASSGGNQPQHF.